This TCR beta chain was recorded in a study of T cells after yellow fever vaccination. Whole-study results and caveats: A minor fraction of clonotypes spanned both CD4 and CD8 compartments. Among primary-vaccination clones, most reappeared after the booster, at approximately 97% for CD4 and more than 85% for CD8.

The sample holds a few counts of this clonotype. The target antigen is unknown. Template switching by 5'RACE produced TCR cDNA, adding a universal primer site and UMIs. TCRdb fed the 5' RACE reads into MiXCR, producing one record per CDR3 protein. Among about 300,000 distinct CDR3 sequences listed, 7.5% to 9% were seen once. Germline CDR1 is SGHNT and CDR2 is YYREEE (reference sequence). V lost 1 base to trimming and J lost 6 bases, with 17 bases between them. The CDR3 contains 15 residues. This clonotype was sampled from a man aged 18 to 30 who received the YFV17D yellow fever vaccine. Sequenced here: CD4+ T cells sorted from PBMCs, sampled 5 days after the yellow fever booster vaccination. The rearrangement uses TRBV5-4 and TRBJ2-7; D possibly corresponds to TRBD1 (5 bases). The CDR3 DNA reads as TGTGCCAGCAGCTTGAGCTGGGGCCAGTTGGGCGAGCAGTACTTC. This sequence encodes CASSLSWGQLGEQYF.